This T cell receptor beta chain was sequenced for a study of blood T cell repertoires in COVID-19. Assay used: immunoSEQ multiplex PCR; TCRdb lists only in-frame clones, some missing. The table includes about 58,000 clones, about 89% detected once. The TCR sequence derives from a woman aged 55-70 years with active COVID-19. Sequences were obtained from peripheral blood.

The DNA of the CDR3 is TGTGCCAGCAGTGAAGGATGGAGCTCCTATAATTCACCCCTCCACTTT. Its translation: CASSEGWSSYNSPLHF. This chain links TRBV6-1 with TRBJ1-6; D is undetermined. Germline V gives CDR1 MNHNS, CDR2 SASEGT. The CDR3 runs 16 residues. V lost 1 base and J lost 0, with 7 bases in between.